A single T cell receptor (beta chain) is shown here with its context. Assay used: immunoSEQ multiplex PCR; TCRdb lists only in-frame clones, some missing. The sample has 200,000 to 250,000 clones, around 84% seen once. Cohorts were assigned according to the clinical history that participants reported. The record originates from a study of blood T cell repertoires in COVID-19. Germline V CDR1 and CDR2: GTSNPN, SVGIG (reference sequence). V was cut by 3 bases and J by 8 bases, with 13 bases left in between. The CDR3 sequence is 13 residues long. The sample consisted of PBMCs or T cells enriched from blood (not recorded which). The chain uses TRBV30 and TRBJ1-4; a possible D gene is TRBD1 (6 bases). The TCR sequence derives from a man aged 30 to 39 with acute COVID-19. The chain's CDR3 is CAWSYRVPEKLFF. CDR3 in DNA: TGTGCCTGGAGCTACAGGGTGCCGGAAAAACTGTTTTTT.